What follows is one TCR beta chain and its context. Sequencing was performed with immunoSEQ multiplex PCR; in TCRdb, only in-frame clones are kept and a portion is missing. The data hold about 500,000 clones, with 87% observed a single time. These data belong to a study of blood T cell repertoires in COVID-19. Germline V gene lookup returns CDR1 LNHDA and CDR2 SQIVND (reference sequence). Trimming cost V 5 bases and J 6 bases, with 14 bases left between them. This CDR3 has 14 residues. The sequenced sample consisted of PBMCs or T cells enriched from blood (not recorded which). This sequence originates from a woman aged 18-35 years who had recovered from COVID-19. The chain recombines TRBV19 with TRBJ2-1, with a possible D match to TRBD1 (5 bases). The CDR3 DNA reads TGTGCCAGTAGTCCCCCGGCAGGGCGCAATGAGCAGTTCTTC. Residues: CASSPPAGRNEQFF.